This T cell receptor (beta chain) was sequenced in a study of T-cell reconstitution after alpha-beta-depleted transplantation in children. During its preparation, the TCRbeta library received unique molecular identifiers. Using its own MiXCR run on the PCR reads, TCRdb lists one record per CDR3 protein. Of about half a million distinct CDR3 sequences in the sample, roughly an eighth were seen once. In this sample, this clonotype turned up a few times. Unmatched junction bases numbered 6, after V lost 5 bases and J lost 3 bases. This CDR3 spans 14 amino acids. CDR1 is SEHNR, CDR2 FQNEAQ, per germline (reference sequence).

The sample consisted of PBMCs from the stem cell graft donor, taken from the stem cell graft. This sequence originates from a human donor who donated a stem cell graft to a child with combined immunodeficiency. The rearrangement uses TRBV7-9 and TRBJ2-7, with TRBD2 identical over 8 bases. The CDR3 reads CASSRGGGLYEQYF. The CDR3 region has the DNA TGTGCCAGCAGCCGGGGGGGTGGCCTCTACGAGCAGTACTTC.